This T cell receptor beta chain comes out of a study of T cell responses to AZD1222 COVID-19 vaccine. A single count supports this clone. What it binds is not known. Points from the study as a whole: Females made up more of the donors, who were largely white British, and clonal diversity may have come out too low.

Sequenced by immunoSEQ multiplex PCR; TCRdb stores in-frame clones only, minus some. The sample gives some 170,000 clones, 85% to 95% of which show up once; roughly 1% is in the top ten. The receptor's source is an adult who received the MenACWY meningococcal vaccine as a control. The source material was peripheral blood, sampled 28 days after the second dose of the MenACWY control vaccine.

The CDR3 spells CASRAPGRPNEKLFF. The CDR3 coding sequence is TGTGCCAGCAGGGCCCCGGGGAGGCCTAATGAAAAACTGTTTTTT. The V and J genes are TRBV6-5 and TRBJ1-4; D unclear. The CDR3 covers 15 residues. CDR1 and CDR2 (germline): MNHEY, SVGAGI. V lost 6 bases to trimming and J lost 3 bases, with 14 bases between them.